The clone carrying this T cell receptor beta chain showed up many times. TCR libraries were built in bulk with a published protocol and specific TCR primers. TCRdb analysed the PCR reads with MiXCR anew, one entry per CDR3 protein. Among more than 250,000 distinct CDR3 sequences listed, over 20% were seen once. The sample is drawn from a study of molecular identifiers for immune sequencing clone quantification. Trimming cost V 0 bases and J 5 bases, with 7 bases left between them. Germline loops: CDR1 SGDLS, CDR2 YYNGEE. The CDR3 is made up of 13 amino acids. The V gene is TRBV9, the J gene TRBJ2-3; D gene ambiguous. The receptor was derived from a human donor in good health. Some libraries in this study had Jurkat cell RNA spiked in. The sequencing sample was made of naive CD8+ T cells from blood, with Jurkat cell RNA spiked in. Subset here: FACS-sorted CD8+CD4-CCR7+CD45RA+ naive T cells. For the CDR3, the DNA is TGTGCCAGCAGCGTAGAAGGGTTAGATACGCAGTATTTT. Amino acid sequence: CASSVEGLDTQYF. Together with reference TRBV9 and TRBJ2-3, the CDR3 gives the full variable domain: DSGVTQTPKHLITATGQRVTLRCSPRSGDLSVYWYQQSLDQGLQFLIQYYNGEERAKGNILERFSAQQFPDLHSELNLSSLELGDSALYFCASSVEGLDTQYFGPGTRLTVL.